By frequency, the clone carrying this T cell receptor (beta chain) registers medium-sized. Its antigen is as yet unknown. The sequenced fragment ends 3 residues before the CDR3 boundary, so the rest is inferred from the germline J gene. All participants had a single incident cervical HPV16 infection, and prevalent HPV16 infections were excluded. This record belongs to a study of T cells in women clearing cervical HPV infection. Findings and caveats of the study: Timing of associations relative to infection is unclear; T-cell subsets were not isolated.

The data were produced by immunoSEQ multiplex PCR, yet TCRdb's version contains in-frame clones alone and is incomplete. Recorded for this sample: around 20,000 clones. This CDR3 spans 13 amino acids. CDR1 is SNHLY and CDR2 is FYNNEI in the germline V gene. Trimming left V 5 bases short and J 1 base short, with 5 bases between. This sequence was found in a woman aged 18 to 75 with a cervical HPV16 infection that either progressed to CIN3+ or cleared (not recorded which). J is TRBJ2-2 and V is TRBV2, with D hard to call. Sequencing input: blood buffy coat. Partial CDR3 DNA: TGTGCCAGCAGTTCCGGGAACACCGGGGAG. This encodes CASSSGNTGE. The full CDR3 is CASSSGNTGELFF.